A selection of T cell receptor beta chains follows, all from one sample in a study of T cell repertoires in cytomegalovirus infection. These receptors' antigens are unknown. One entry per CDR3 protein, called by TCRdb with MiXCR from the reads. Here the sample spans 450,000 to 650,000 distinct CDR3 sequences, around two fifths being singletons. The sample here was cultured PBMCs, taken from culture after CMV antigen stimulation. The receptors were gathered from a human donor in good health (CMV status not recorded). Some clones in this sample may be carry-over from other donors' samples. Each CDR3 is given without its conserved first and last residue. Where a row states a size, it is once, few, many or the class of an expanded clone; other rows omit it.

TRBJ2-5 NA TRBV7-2 ASSPNRETQY
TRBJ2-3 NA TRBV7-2 ASSSRGGGLLGYTQY
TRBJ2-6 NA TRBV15 ATSREVASGANVLT
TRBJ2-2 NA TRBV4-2 ASSPGDFGNTGELF
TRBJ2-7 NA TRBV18 ASSPDLATYEQY
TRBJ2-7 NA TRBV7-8 ASSARLAGLYEQY
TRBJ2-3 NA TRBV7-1 ASSQTADTQY
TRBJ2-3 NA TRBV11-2 ASSFGDADTQY
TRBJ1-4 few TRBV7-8 ASSGAPRGKLF
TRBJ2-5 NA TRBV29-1 SVEELLAEFQETQY
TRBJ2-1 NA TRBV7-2 ASSLRTNYNEQF
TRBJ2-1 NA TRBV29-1 SVIPDVASSYNEQF
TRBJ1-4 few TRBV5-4 ASSPDSSRNEKLF
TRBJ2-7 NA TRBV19 ASSNQGVSYEQY
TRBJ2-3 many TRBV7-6 ASSPGMLAGVKDSQY
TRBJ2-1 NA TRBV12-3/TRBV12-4 ASSFSRGGNYNEQF
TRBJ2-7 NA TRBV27 ARSRSSNPSYEQY
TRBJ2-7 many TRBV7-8 ASSTGTASYEQY
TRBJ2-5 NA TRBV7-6 ASSLVWANPQETQY
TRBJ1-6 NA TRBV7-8 ASLKGRFEASSPLH
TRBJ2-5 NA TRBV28 ASSLLGGGAQETQY
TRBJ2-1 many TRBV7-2 ASSSRTSGLHNEQF
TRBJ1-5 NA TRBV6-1 AGSDSPSYSNQPQH
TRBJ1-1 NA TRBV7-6 ASSLTEGTEAF
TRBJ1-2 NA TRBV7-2 ASSLELMNYGYT
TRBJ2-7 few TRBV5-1 ASSRTSGSLYEQY
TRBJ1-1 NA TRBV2 ASSEAGGNTEAF
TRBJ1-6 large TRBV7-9 ASSSHEREGQGSPLH
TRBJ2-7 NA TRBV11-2 ASSYGDLGYEQY
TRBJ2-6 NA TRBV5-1 ASRPSGANVLT
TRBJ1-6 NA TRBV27 ASSIGRGYNSPLH
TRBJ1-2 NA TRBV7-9 ASSPPAALYGYT
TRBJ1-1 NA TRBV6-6 ASSYRGQKGTEAF
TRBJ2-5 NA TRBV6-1 ASSEEMGGRRQETQY
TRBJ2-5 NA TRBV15 ATDRDYQETQY
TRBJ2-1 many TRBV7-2 ASSLNQRAGGVEQF
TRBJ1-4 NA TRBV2 ASSDNGPRWLGEKLF
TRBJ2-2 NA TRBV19 ASSIGRSDTGELF
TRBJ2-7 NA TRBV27 ASRARPGTGSAYEQY
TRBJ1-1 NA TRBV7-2 ASSFINPNTEAF